Presented here are 21 T cell receptor beta chains from one specimen sequenced in a study of early T cells in non-severe SARS-CoV-2 infection. TCRdb reprocessed the 5' RACE reads via MiXCR and lists one record per CDR3 protein. Counted here are tens of thousands of distinct CDR3 sequences, approximately 5.2% occurring once; the ten biggest clones make up about 4%. Sequenced material: whole blood. These receptors all stem from an adult who was a healthcare worker with PCR-confirmed SARS-CoV-2 infection or an uninfected control (not recorded which).

In this sample, this clonotype turned up many times. The V and J genes are TRBV20-1 and TRBJ1-2, with D perhaps matching TRBD1 (6 bases). The CDR3 runs 13 residues. Trimming took off 3 bases at V and 7 bases at J, with 15 bases between the two ends. Germline loops: CDR1 DFQATT, CDR2 SNEGSKA (reference sequence). CDR3 sequence: CSARGDKDFGYTF. The CDR3 DNA sequence: TGCAGTGCTAGGGGGGACAAAGACTTTGGCTACACCTTC.

This clonotype was seen at least ten times. Here the CDR3 reads CASSSRTDRPYF. Here the CDR3 DNA reads TGTGCCAGCAGTTCGAGGACGGACCGGCCGTACTTC. The chain joins TRBV11-3 to TRBJ2-7; D is ambiguous. Between the trimmed V and J ends, which lost 6 bases and 12 bases, there was a span of 18 bases. The germline V gene encodes CDR1 SGHNT and CDR2 YENEEA. The CDR3 length is 12 residues.

This clonotype occurred many times. V gene TRBV15 combines with J gene TRBJ1-5, with 8 bases aligning to TRBD1. V lost 6 bases, J lost 4 bases, and 5 bases stayed unmatched. There are 14 residues in the CDR3. CDR1 and CDR2 (germline): LNHNV, YYDKDF (reference sequence). The CDR3 region has the DNA TGTGCCACCAGTTGGACAGGGACAAATCAGCCCCAGCATTTT. Encoded protein: CATSWTGTNQPQHF.

This rearrangement joins TRBV5-5 to TRBJ2-1; D might be TRBD1 (5 bases). The CDR3 has 15 residues. V was trimmed by 1 base and J by 4 bases, leaving 12 bases between them. Per the germline V gene, CDR1 is SGHKS and CDR2 is YYEKEE (reference sequence). CDR3 amino acids: CASSLSQGGYNEQFF. DNA for the CDR3: TGTGCCAGCAGCTTGAGTCAGGGCGGTTACAATGAGCAGTTCTTC. The full variable domain, in which reference TRBV5-5 and TRBJ2-1 provide the parts outside the CDR3, is DAGVTQSPTHLIKTRGQQVTLRCSPISGHKSVSWYQQVLGQGPQFIFQYYEKEERGRGNFPDRFSARQFPNYSSELNVNALLLGDSALYLCASSLSQGGYNEQFFGPGTRLTVL.

This clonotype was found a few times. The chain uses TRBV3-1 and TRBJ1-2; 7 positions match TRBD1. The V and J ends lost 4 bases and 9 bases, in that order; junction bases with no gene match: 8. The CDR3 totals 13 residues. CDR1 and CDR2 from the germline V gene are LGHDT and YNNKEL (reference sequence). The chain's CDR3 is CASSPLQGNSYTF. As DNA, the CDR3 is TGTGCCAGCAGCCCGTTACAGGGGAACAGCTACACCTTC. Full variable domain (rest looked up from reference TRBV3-1 and TRBJ1-2): DTAVSQTPKYLVTQMGNDKSIKCEQNLGHDTMYWYKQDSKKFLKIMFSYNNKELIINETVPNRFSPKSPDKAHLNLHINSLELGDSAVYFCASSPLQGNSYTFGSGTRLTVV.

This clonotype was recorded a few times. The J gene is TRBJ1-1, the V gene TRBV3-1; D is possibly TRBD1 (5 bases). CDR1 and CDR2 (germline): LGHDT, YNNKEL (reference sequence). V shed 1 base and J shed 4 bases, with 13 bases lying between them. The CDR3 totals 15 residues. The CDR3 protein is CASSQGRGSGTEAFF. The DNA for the CDR3 is TGTGCCAGCAGCCAAGGTCGGGGGTCGGGCACTGAAGCTTTCTTT.

This clonotype was observed many times. The chain has TRBV6-6 and TRBJ2-7; TRBD2 might be the D (5 bases). Germline assignment: CDR1 MNHNY and CDR2 SVGAGI (reference sequence). Trimming stripped 4 bases from V and 0 bases from J, with 13 bases between. The CDR3 totals 15 residues. CDR3 amino acids: CASSSPTTTSYEQYF. CDR3 coding DNA: TGTGCCAGCAGTTCCCCGACTACGACCTCCTACGAGCAGTACTTC.

This clonotype was observed many times. The chain combines TRBV4-3 with TRBJ2-2; no firm D call. Germline CDR1 is LGHNA and CDR2 is YSLEER. The length of the CDR3 is 17 residues. V lost 4 bases, J lost 6 bases, and 21 bases lay in between. The CDR3 region has the DNA TGCGCCAGCAGCCCCCCAGGAGCCCCCTTAGGTCCCGGGGAGCTGTTTTTT. It translates to CASSPPGAPLGPGELFF.

This chain connects TRBV18 to TRBJ2-3; D call uncertain. The CDR3 spans 13 residues. The ends were cut back, 0 bases at V and 2 bases at J, with 3 bases in the middle. Germline V gene sequence: CDR1 KGHSH, CDR2 LQKENI. Here the CDR3 reads CASSPPPTDTQYF. The CDR3 DNA is TGTGCCAGCTCACCACCGCCCACAGATACGCAGTATTTT. Looking up the rest from reference TRBV18 and TRBJ2-3 gives the full variable domain: NAGVMQNPRHLVRRRGQEARLRCSPMKGHSHVYWYRQLPEEGLKFMVYLQKENIIDESGMPKERFSAEFPKEGPSILRIQQVVRGDSAAYFCASSPPPTDTQYFGPGTRLTVL.

This clonotype was counted at least ten times. The chain recombines TRBV5-4 with TRBJ1-1; D is unresolved. The germline V gene encodes CDR1 SGHNT and CDR2 YYREEE (reference sequence). V shed 1 base and J shed 0 bases, with 10 bases lying between them. The CDR3 has 15 amino acids. For the CDR3, the DNA is TGTGCCAGCAGCTTGCCCGGACTGATGAACACTGAAGCTTTCTTT. Protein product: CASSLPGLMNTEAFF.

This clonotype was recorded a few times. The chain is built from TRBV11-3 and TRBJ2-3; 8 nucleotides agree with TRBD1. The CDR3 is 15 residues long. With 3 bases clipped from V and 6 bases from J, the junction kept 8 bases outside the gene matches. CDR1 is SGHNT and CDR2 is YENEEA in the germline V gene. The CDR3 here is CASSFSGTGGDTQYF. CDR3 nucleotides: TGTGCCAGCAGCTTTTCCGGGACAGGTGGCGATACGCAGTATTTT. Combining the CDR3 with reference TRBV11-3 and TRBJ2-3 gives the whole variable domain EAGVVQSPRYKIIEKKQPVAFWCNPISGHNTLYWYLQNLGQGPELLIRYENEEAVDDSQLPKDRFSAERLKGVDSTLKIQPAELGDSAVYLCASSFSGTGGDTQYFGPGTRLTVL.

Ten or more counts support this clonotype. V is TRBV20-1 and J is TRBJ2-5; perhaps TRBD2 as D (5 bases). Germline CDR1 reads DFQATT; CDR2 reads SNEGSKA (reference sequence). V shed 5 bases and J shed 5 bases, with 18 bases lying between them. The CDR3 contains 14 residues. CDR3 in DNA: TGCAGTGCTCATCCGGCGGGCGTAGTTGAGACCCAGTACTTC. This codes for CSAHPAGVVETQYF.

The gene calls are TRBV29-1 and TRBJ2-1, with a tentative D call TRBD2 (5 bases). Looked up from germline, CDR1 is SQVTM and CDR2 is ANQGSEA. V lost 6 bases, J lost 9 bases, and 18 bases lay in between. The CDR3 has 13 amino acids. CDR3 in DNA: TGCAGCGTGGGGAGTAGCGAGGTCGGTGAGCAGTTCTTC. Protein product: CSVGSSEVGEQFF.

This clonotype was seen many times. This sequence joins TRBV12-3 or TRBV12-4 and TRBJ2-6; 7 bases line up with TRBD1. The CDR3 is made up of 17 amino acids. The ends lost 5 bases at V and 2 bases at J; junction bases unmatched: 9. The CDR3 DNA is TGTGCCAGCAGTCCAATCCCGGGGACAGCTGGGGCCAACGTCCTGACTTTC. Protein: CASSPIPGTAGANVLTF.

There are a few counts of this clonotype. The chain links TRBV5-1 to TRBJ1-3; D remains ambiguous. Trimming removed 7 bases from V and 8 bases from J, with 16 bases in between. Germline values: CDR1 SGHRS, CDR2 YFSETQ. There are 13 residues in the CDR3. The CDR3 here is CASGRLAGDTIYF. In nucleotides, the CDR3 is TGCGCCAGCGGACGGCTGGCGGGAGACACCATATATTTT.

This chain links TRBV6-2 or TRBV6-3 with TRBJ1-1, with D tentatively TRBD1 (6 bases). The germline V gene encodes CDR1 MNHEY and CDR2 SVGEGT. Deletions cut 5 bases from V and 6 bases from J, with 19 bases between. CDR3 size: 15 residues. CDR3 residues: CASSQTGTKYAEAFF. The CDR3 DNA reads as TGTGCCAGCAGTCAAACCGGGACAAAGTATGCTGAAGCTTTCTTT.

This clonotype was counted many times. This chain joins TRBV28 and TRBJ2-1; either TRBD1 or TRBD2 may fit D (5 bases each). Trimming took 6 bases from V and 0 from J, leaving 12 bases between them. This CDR3 spans 15 amino acids. Germline V lookup: CDR1 MDHEN, CDR2 SYDVKM. CDR3 protein: CASSFEGSSYNEQFF. CDR3 sequence (DNA): TGTGCCAGCAGCTTCGAGGGGAGCTCCTACAATGAGCAGTTCTTC.

A few counts support this clonotype. This chain links TRBV25-1 with TRBJ2-7; 7 nucleotides agree with TRBD1. J was trimmed by 9 bases and V by 4 bases; bases with no gene match: 15. CDR1 is MGHDK, CDR2 SYGVNS, per germline. The CDR3 is made up of 15 amino acids. DNA for the CDR3: TGTGCCAGCAGTGTCCCGGGACAGAGGGGTGCTTTGCAGTACTTC. Translated, it gives CASSVPGQRGALQYF.

The V gene is TRBV11-2, the J gene TRBJ1-2; no definite D call. Germline CDR1 reads SGHAT; CDR2 reads FQNNGV. The CDR3 has 14 residues. The V end was cut by 2 bases, the J end by 8 bases, with 15 bases between. The CDR3 nucleotides are TGTGCCAGCAGCTTACAACAACAGCGAGGAGGCTACACCTTC. Translation gives CASSLQQQRGGYTF.

This clonotype was seen a handful of times. Written as DNA, the CDR3 is TGCGCCAGCAGCCTCACTACGGGAGGCGGGTACACCGGGGAGCTGTTTTTT. It codes for CASSLTTGGGYTGELFF. The gene calls are TRBV4-1 and TRBJ2-2; 7 nucleotides line up with TRBD2. The CDR3 has 17 residues. The germline V gene has CDR1 MGHRA and CDR2 YSYEKL. V lost 4 bases, J lost 3 bases, and 11 bases stayed unmatched.

In its sample, this clonotype was seen many times. The V gene is TRBV28, the J gene TRBJ2-6; the match to TRBD1 covers 7 bases. Trimming at V came to 7 bases and at J to 1 base, leaving 4 bases not matched to a gene. The CDR3 is made up of 15 amino acids. Germline CDR1 reads MDHEN; CDR2 reads SYDVKM. The CDR3 loop reads CASITGASGANVLTF. DNA of the CDR3: TGTGCCAGCATCACAGGGGCTTCTGGGGCCAACGTCCTGACTTTC.